This passage covers 18 T cell receptor beta chains from one sample sequenced in a study of blood T cell repertoires in COVID-19. Here immunoSEQ multiplex PCR was the method, and the copy in TCRdb shows in-frame clones only, minus some. The table shows 95,000 to 110,000 clones, with 89% occurring only once. Input material: peripheral blood. Receptors were obtained from a middle-aged man with active or convalescent COVID-19.

V usage is TRBV28 and J usage is TRBJ1-5, with TRBD1 matching over 8 bases. This CDR3 spans 14 amino acids. V trimming: 7 bases; J trimming: 11 bases; junction bases outside the gene matches: 13. Germline V gene lookup returns CDR1 MDHEN and CDR2 SYDVKM. CDR3 sequence reads: CASTTGTGFRAQHF. DNA of the CDR3: TGTGCCAGCACTACCGGGACAGGCTTCAGGGCCCAGCATTTT.

The chain has TRBV28 and TRBJ2-2; possibly TRBD1 for D (5 bases). Germline V gene sequence: CDR1 MDHEN, CDR2 SYDVKM. There are 13 residues in the CDR3. V was pared by 5 bases and J by 5 bases, with 9 bases between. The CDR3 reads CASSETATGELFF. In DNA form, the CDR3 reads TGTGCCAGCAGTGAGACAGCGACCGGGGAGCTGTTTTTT.

CDR3 bases: TGTGCCAGCAGCTTACTTGGGGGGAACACAGATACGCAGTATTTT. This codes for CASSLLGGNTDTQYF. J is TRBJ2-3 and V is TRBV13; a weak D match, TRBD2 (6 bases). The germline V gene has CDR1 PRHDT and CDR2 FYEKMQ (reference sequence). This CDR3 region has 15 residues. V shed 2 bases and J shed 2 bases, with 11 bases lying between them.

This chain joins TRBV28 and TRBJ2-5, with 7 nucleotides matching TRBD1. The V segment lost 3 bases and the J segment 2 bases; nucleotides outside the gene matches: 15. This CDR3 contains 18 residues. The V gene's germline CDR1 is MDHEN and CDR2 SYDVKM. The CDR3 sequence is CASSFITFRDRAQETQYF. The CDR3 region has the DNA TGTGCCAGCAGTTTTATAACTTTTCGGGACAGAGCACAAGAGACCCAGTACTTC.

This clone was counted a few times. The V gene is TRBV10-3, the J gene TRBJ1-2, with a tentative D call TRBD1 (5 bases). This CDR3 is built from 17 residues. CDR1 is ENHRY, CDR2 SYGVKD, per germline. Between the trimmed V and J ends, which lost 6 bases and 0 bases, there was a span of 20 bases. CDR3 nucleotides: TGTGCCATCAGGCAGACAGAACGTTCACCTACTAACTATGGCTACACCTTC. Protein: CAIRQTERSPTNYGYTF.

With regard to this clone: Distinct nucleotide sequences in the sample also encode this CDR3. The gene calls are TRBV5-1 and TRBJ2-1; 10 positions agree with TRBD2. This CDR3 is 15 amino acids long. The V gene end was trimmed by 0 bases and the J gene end by 5 bases; junction bases not matched to a gene: 2. CDR1 is SGHRS, CDR2 YFSETQ, per germline. The CDR3 DNA is TGCGCCAGCAGCTTGGAGGGGACTAGCGACAATGAGCAGTTCTTC. As protein: CASSLEGTSDNEQFF.

The rearrangement links TRBV7-9 to TRBJ2-7; D possibly corresponds to TRBD2 (5 bases). CDR1 and CDR2 (germline): SEHNR, FQNEAQ (reference sequence). V gave up 4 bases and J gave up 7 bases, with 17 bases separating them. The CDR3 is made up of 14 amino acids. The CDR3 loop reads CASSSATSPGEQYF. The CDR3 DNA is TGTGCCAGCAGCTCTGCGACAAGTCCGGGGGAGCAGTACTTC.

This clone has a single count. J is TRBJ2-5 and V is TRBV18; no clear D gene. The CDR3 contains 13 residues. V shed 2 bases and J shed 5 bases, with 9 bases lying between them. CDR1 is KGHSH and CDR2 is LQKENI in the germline V gene. The CDR3 loop reads CASSPERQETQYF. In DNA form, the CDR3 reads TGTGCCAGCTCACCAGAACGTCAGGAGACCCAGTACTTC.

About this clone itself: The same CDR3 arises from other DNA sequences in this sample as well. The chain carries TRBV6-1 and TRBJ1-2, with a tentative D call TRBD1 (6 bases). Trimming removed 1 base from V and 0 bases from J, with 9 bases in between. The CDR3 is 15 amino acids. Germline V gene sequence: CDR1 MNHNS, CDR2 SASEGT. The CDR3 region has the DNA TGTGCCAGCAGTGAAGGGACAGCTTCTAACTATGGCTACACCTTC. It is translated as CASSEGTASNYGYTF.

This clone was observed once. The CDR3 spells CASSPPGGKETQYF. The CDR3 region has the DNA TGTGCCAGCAGCCCTCCAGGGGGAAAAGAGACCCAGTACTTC. The chain couples TRBV5-4 to TRBJ2-5, with 7 bases identical to TRBD1. The CDR3 loop spans 14 amino acids. Per germline, CDR1 SGHNT and CDR2 YYREEE (reference sequence). J lost 3 bases, V lost 4 bases, and 6 bases had no gene match.

This rearrangement joins TRBV27 to TRBJ2-2, with a weak D call TRBD1 (5 bases). V was clipped by 3 bases and J by 5 bases, with 13 bases between them. Germline lookup yields CDR1 MNHEY and CDR2 SMNVEV (reference sequence). The CDR3 is 15 amino acids. CDR3 amino acids: CASSLGPATTGELFF. CDR3 bases: TGTGCCAGCAGTTTGGGGCCTGCAACTACCGGGGAGCTGTTTTTT.

The CDR3 DNA sequence: TGTGCCAGCAGCCGAGGGGGCACCATTACCACAGATACGCAGTATTTT. Translated, it gives CASSRGGTITTDTQYF. The V gene is TRBV21-1, the J gene TRBJ2-3; no DNA check was done on the table's D call, TRBD1. TRBV21-1 is a pseudogene segment. This CDR3 has 16 residues.

The rearrangement uses TRBV10-3 and TRBJ2-7, with 7 bases lining up with TRBD2. Unmatched junction bases numbered 8, after V lost 6 bases and J lost 0 bases. CDR1 and CDR2 from the germline V gene are ENHRY and SYGVKD. The CDR3 contains 15 residues. CDR3 coding DNA: TGTGCCATCAGCCCCGGTCCTAGCGGCTCCTACGAGCAGTACTTC. Its protein is CAISPGPSGSYEQYF.

The rearrangement uses TRBV7-9 and TRBJ1-1, with D possibly TRBD1 on 5 matching bases. The CDR3 runs 13 residues. Per the germline V gene, CDR1 is SEHNR and CDR2 is FQNEAQ (reference sequence). V was shortened by 5 bases and J by 4 bases, with 11 bases between the two germline ends. Here the CDR3 reads CASSPPGSTEAFF. Here the CDR3 DNA reads TGTGCCAGCAGCCCTCCAGGGTCCACTGAAGCTTTCTTT.

This chain connects TRBV9 to TRBJ2-1; 8 nucleotides line up with TRBD2. This CDR3 is built from 16 residues. After removal of 3 bases from V and 6 bases from J, the junction contained 11 bases not matched to a gene. Germline CDR1 SGDLS, CDR2 YYNGEE. CDR3 sequence reads: CASSGESGRIGNEQFF. CDR3 bases: TGTGCCAGCAGCGGCGAGAGCGGGAGAATCGGCAATGAGCAGTTCTTC.

This clone was observed once. The chain joins TRBV29-1 to TRBJ2-7; weak D call: TRBD2 (6 bases). This CDR3 region has 11 residues. Between the trimmed V and J ends, which lost 1 base and 13 bases, there was a span of 14 bases. CDR1 and CDR2 from the germline V gene are SQVTM and ANQGSEA. CDR3 DNA: TGCAGCGTTGAAGTTTTAGGGACTTACTACTTC. It yields the protein CSVEVLGTYYF.

The V gene is TRBV3-1 (or the pseudogene TRBV3-2), the J gene TRBJ1-5; 9 positions match TRBD1. The germline gives CDR1 LGHDT, CDR2 YNNKEL (reference sequence). V shed 4 bases, J shed 5 bases, and the junction held 9 bases outside the gene matches. CDR3 length: 16 amino acids. Here the CDR3 DNA reads TGTGCCAGCAGCCGTGGCTTGGGACAGGGAGATCAGCCCCAGCATTTT. Encoded protein: CASSRGLGQGDQPQHF.

This chain connects TRBV4-3 to TRBJ1-5; D gene ambiguous. Per the germline V gene, CDR1 is LGHNA and CDR2 is YSLEER. The CDR3 runs 13 residues. V lost 0 bases, J lost 7 bases, and 7 bases lay in between. CDR3 region: CASSQDRRQPQHF. CDR3 bases: TGCGCCAGCAGCCAAGATCGGAGGCAGCCCCAGCATTTT.